This paragraph covers one T cell receptor beta chain sequence. Researchers sorted participants into cohorts using their self-reported clinical history. The data stem from a study of blood T cell repertoires in COVID-19. Methods used by the authors: How many nucleated cells were present was estimated from reference gene primer amplification. Sequenced by immunoSEQ multiplex PCR; TCRdb stores in-frame clones only, minus some. For V, J and clone size, that table is used; D and trimming come from the DNA. This table has about 270,000 clones, 90% appearing once. Per the germline V gene, CDR1 is WNHNN and CDR2 is SYGVQD (reference sequence). The trim removed 6 bases at V and 1 base at J, leaving 6 bases unmatched. The CDR3 covers 16 residues.

The chain employs TRBV10-1 and TRBJ2-1; 10 bases line up with TRBD2. The sequence was collected from a woman aged 25 to 45 with acute COVID-19. Sequenced: PBMCs or T cells enriched from blood (not recorded which). CDR3 sequence reads: CASRPKLAGSYNEQFF. CDR3 bases: TGCGCCAGCAGGCCCAAACTAGCGGGATCCTACAATGAGCAGTTCTTC.